These 27 T cell receptor beta chains came from one sample sequenced in a study of T cells after yellow fever vaccination. One entry per CDR3 protein results from TCRdb running MiXCR on the 5' RACE reads. The profile covers a few hundred thousand distinct CDR3 sequences, with over 5% appearing a single time and about 15% taken by the ten largest. Sequences were derived from PBMCs, sampled 5 days after the yellow fever booster vaccination. The receptors stem from a man younger than 40 who received the YFV17D yellow fever vaccine.

V is TRBV6-1 and J is TRBJ2-7; D remains unclear. The germline gives CDR1 MNHNS, CDR2 SASEGT. Trimming pared 10 bases from V and 2 bases from J, leaving 18 bases between. This CDR3 comprises 14 residues. CDR3 in amino acids: CATRPSKPPYEQYF. CDR3 sequence (DNA): TGTGCCACTAGACCTTCTAAGCCCCCCTACGAGCAGTACTTC.

This clonotype was counted many times. The V call is TRBV3-1, the J call TRBJ1-5; D possibly corresponds to TRBD1 (6 bases). There are 14 residues in the CDR3. CDR1 LGHDT and CDR2 YNNKEL come from the germline V gene (reference sequence). V lost 1 base and J lost 7, with 11 bases in between. The CDR3 DNA is TGTGCCAGCAGCCAAGCAGGGGACCGGCAGCCCCAGCATTTT. It encodes CASSQAGDRQPQHF.

This clonotype was detected ten times or more. This chain links TRBV20-1 with TRBJ2-7, with D possibly matching TRBD1 (7 bases). Trimming pared 6 bases from V and 5 bases from J, leaving 20 bases between. The CDR3 totals 14 residues. Germline V gene sequence: CDR1 DFQATT, CDR2 SNEGSKA (reference sequence). The CDR3 is CSAQRGPSGHEQYF. CDR3 sequence (DNA): TGCAGTGCACAAAGGGGGCCCAGCGGGCACGAGCAGTACTTC.

This clonotype has ten or more counts. The rearrangement uses TRBV5-1 and TRBJ2-2; D uncertain. The ends were cut back, 2 bases at V and 3 bases at J, with 2 bases in the middle. The germline V gene has CDR1 SGHRS and CDR2 YFSETQ. This CDR3 is 12 amino acids long. CDR3 protein: CASSFDTGELFF. Written as DNA, the CDR3 is TGCGCCAGCAGCTTCGACACCGGGGAGCTGTTTTTT.

This clonotype was detected ten times or more. The chain uses TRBV5-1 and TRBJ2-1; 9 bases line up with TRBD2. The V and J ends lost 4 bases and 9 bases, in that order; junction bases with no gene match: 8. CDR3 size: 14 residues. CDR1 is SGHRS and CDR2 is YFSETQ in the germline V gene. CDR3 in DNA: TGCGCCAGCAGCATCAATAGCGGGAGAGCTGAGCAGTTCTTC. This encodes CASSINSGRAEQFF.

The table lists this clonotype with many counts. The chain carries TRBV12-3 or TRBV12-4 and TRBJ2-1, with TRBD2 matching 12 bases. This CDR3 contains 14 residues. Trimming removed 5 bases from V and 6 bases from J; junction bases left unmatched: 2. The CDR3 bases are TGTGCCAGCAGTGTGACTAGCGGGGGCAATGAGCAGTTCTTC. It codes for CASSVTSGGNEQFF.

The chain employs TRBV5-1 and TRBJ2-2, with D possibly TRBD2 on 6 matching bases. V lost 2 bases and J lost 2, with 10 bases in between. The CDR3 totals 15 residues. Per germline, CDR1 SGHRS and CDR2 YFSETQ. CDR3 nucleotide sequence: TGCGCCAGCAGCTTACCCGGGACTAACACCGGGGAGCTGTTTTTT. It yields the protein CASSLPGTNTGELFF.

This clonotype was seen only a few times. The chain carries TRBV7-9 and TRBJ1-1, with 7 bases matching TRBD1. CDR3 length equals 13 residues. CDR1 is SEHNR and CDR2 is FQNEAQ in the germline V gene (reference sequence). V was clipped by 3 bases and J by 5 bases; unmatched bases: 3. The CDR3, as DNA: TGTGCCAGCAGCTTCAAGACAGGGACTGAAGCTTTCTTT. This gives the protein CASSFKTGTEAFF.

At least ten counts were recorded for this clonotype. CDR3 nucleotides: TGTGCCAGCAGTTTACCTAGCGGCACCCGCTCCTACAATGAGCAGTTCTTC. It yields the protein CASSLPSGTRSYNEQFF. The J gene is TRBJ2-1, the V gene TRBV27; 7 bases align to TRBD2. CDR1 and CDR2 from the germline V gene are MNHEY and SMNVEV (reference sequence). The CDR3 has 17 residues. V trimming: 2 bases; J trimming: 0 bases; junction bases outside the gene matches: 7.

This clonotype was recorded a few times. The chain carries TRBV19 and TRBJ1-1; D unclear. The CDR3 contains 13 residues. Germline CDR1 reads LNHDA; CDR2 reads SQIVND (reference sequence). Deletions cut 1 base from V and 3 bases from J, with 6 bases between. CDR3 in amino acids: CASSIGPDTEAFF. CDR3 in DNA: TGTGCCAGTAGTATAGGCCCCGACACTGAAGCTTTCTTT. The complete variable domain, with remaining parts taken from reference TRBV19 and TRBJ1-1, reads DGGITQSPKYLFRKEGQNVTLSCEQNLNHDAMYWYRQDPGQGLRLIYYSQIVNDFQKGDIAEGYSVSREKKESFPLTVTSAQKNPTAFYLCASSIGPDTEAFFGQGTRLTVV.

This clonotype showed up many times. V gene TRBV29-1 combines with J gene TRBJ2-7, with 10 bases aligning to TRBD1. After removal of 4 bases from V and 3 bases from J, the junction contained 3 bases not matched to a gene. The CDR3 runs to 13 residues. Per germline, CDR1 SQVTM and CDR2 ANQGSEA. The chain's CDR3 is CSVGTGGSYEQYF. The CDR3 coding sequence is TGCAGCGTTGGGACAGGGGGTAGCTACGAGCAGTACTTC.

This clonotype was recorded many times. The genes are TRBV5-6 and TRBJ2-1; unclear D gene. CDR3 length equals 12 residues. Trimming shortened V by 0 bases and J by 8 bases, and 6 bases separated the two germline ends. The germline V gene has CDR1 SGHDT and CDR2 YYEEEE. In DNA, the CDR3 is TGTGCCAGCAGCTTGGTCGGGCATGAGCAGTTCTTC. As protein: CASSLVGHEQFF.

This clonotype has more than one count but fewer than ten. The CDR3 DNA is TGCAGTGCTATTACTAGCCGACCTACGAACACCGGGGAGCTGTTTTTT. Translation: CSAITSRPTNTGELFF. The chain links TRBV20-1 to TRBJ2-2, with D possibly TRBD2 on 6 matching bases. Germline V gene sequence: CDR1 DFQATT, CDR2 SNEGSKA (reference sequence). This CDR3 has 16 residues. Trimming took off 4 bases at V and 0 bases at J, with 15 bases between the two ends.

At least ten counts were recorded for this clonotype. The J gene is TRBJ2-3, the V gene TRBV29-1, with TRBD2 matching over 11 bases. CDR3 length: 16 residues. Germline CDR1 SQVTM, CDR2 ANQGSEA. After removal of 6 bases from V and 1 base from J, the junction contained 9 bases not matched to a gene. Here the CDR3 DNA reads TGCAGCGTACTAGCGGGAGCTTCTACCCGCACAGATACGCAGTATTTT. Protein sequence: CSVLAGASTRTDTQYF.

In its sample, this clonotype was seen a few times. The rearrangement joins TRBV7-2 to TRBJ2-1, with 10 bases lining up with TRBD2. Germline V CDR1 and CDR2: SGHTA, FQGNSA. V lost 3 bases, J lost 6 bases, and 8 bases stayed unmatched. CDR3 size: 16 residues. This CDR3 is CASSFIAGGSANEQFF. CDR3 DNA: TGTGCCAGCAGCTTCATAGCGGGAGGTTCGGCCAATGAGCAGTTCTTC.

This clonotype was observed a handful of times. The CDR3: CASSLGTALYNEQFF. The CDR3 nucleotides are TGCGCCAGCAGCCTTGGGACAGCCCTATACAATGAGCAGTTCTTC. The chain uses TRBV4-1 and TRBJ2-1; 7 positions match TRBD1. This CDR3 is built from 15 residues. Germline V lookup: CDR1 MGHRA, CDR2 YSYEKL. V gave up 4 bases and J gave up 4 bases; unmatched junction bases: 7.

This clonotype was recorded many times. The V and J genes are TRBV6-5 and TRBJ2-5; D perhaps matches TRBD1 (6 bases). Trimming left V 4 bases short and J 5 bases short, with 20 bases between. Germline loops: CDR1 MNHEY, CDR2 SVGAGI. CDR3 length: 16 residues. CDR3 DNA: TGTGCCAGCAGTTTTGGGGGACACTCCGCACTGGAGACCCAGTACTTC. Protein product: CASSFGGHSALETQYF.

A note on this clonotype: Sequence at one end of the junction differs from germline and may be a read error. The V call is TRBV30, the J call TRBJ1-2; D uncertain. This CDR3 contains 12 residues. CDR1 GTSNPN and CDR2 SVGIG come from the germline V gene (reference sequence). This CDR3 reads CASSVSFYGYTF. The CDR3 DNA is TGTGCCTCGAGTGTCAGCTTCTATGGCTACACCTTC.

This clonotype has a handful of counts. The chain carries TRBV6-6 and TRBJ2-2, with D unresolved. Germline V lookup: CDR1 MNHNY, CDR2 SVGAGI (reference sequence). Trimming took 4 bases from V and 4 from J, leaving 7 bases between them. The CDR3 sequence is 13 residues long. CDR3 amino acids: CASSFSPTGELFF. The CDR3, as DNA: TGTGCCAGCAGTTTTTCCCCCACCGGGGAGCTGTTTTTT.

Many counts were recorded for this clonotype. The rearrangement links TRBV12-3 or TRBV12-4 to TRBJ2-7; D uncertain. The CDR3 has 11 residues. Trimming shortened V by 7 bases and J by 0 bases, and 4 bases separated the two germline ends. The CDR3 here is CASIPSYEQYF. The CDR3 DNA reads as TGTGCCAGCATTCCCTCCTACGAGCAGTACTTC.

CDR3 nucleotide sequence: TGTGCCAGCAGTTCAACAGGGACCAAAAACATTCAGTACTTC. This encodes CASSSTGTKNIQYF. The chain links TRBV7-9 to TRBJ2-4; maybe TRBD1 (6 bases). Germline-derived CDR1 and CDR2 are SEHNR and FQNEAQ (reference sequence). V was clipped by 6 bases and J by 2 bases, with 11 bases between them. This CDR3 comprises 14 residues.

This clonotype was observed a few times. The chain carries TRBV11-2 and TRBJ2-7; TRBD1 agrees at 7 bases. Germline CDR1 and CDR2: SGHAT and FQNNGV. The V segment lost 4 bases and the J segment 3 bases; nucleotides outside the gene matches: 12. The CDR3 is made up of 16 amino acids. CDR3 sequence reads: CASSSNRGATYYEQYF. The DNA for the CDR3 is TGTGCCAGCAGCTCCAACAGGGGAGCAACCTACTACGAGCAGTACTTC.

This chain links TRBV20-1 with TRBJ2-5; perhaps TRBD2 as D (7 bases). Trimming left V 6 bases short and J 5 bases short, with 19 bases between. The CDR3 extends over 14 amino acids. CDR1 DFQATT and CDR2 SNEGSKA come from the germline V gene (reference sequence). The CDR3 sequence is CSAKDGGRRETQYF. CDR3 bases: TGCAGTGCCAAAGACGGGGGGCGCCGGGAGACCCAGTACTTC.

This clonotype is judged medium-sized (0.01 to 0.1%). This chain joins TRBV28 and TRBJ2-1; D gene unclear. Germline V CDR1 and CDR2: MDHEN, SYDVKM. Trimming removed 10 bases at V and 2 bases at J, with 15 bases between. There are 14 residues in the CDR3. DNA of the CDR3: TGTGCCATAAGACCCCCGGGCCCCTACAATGAGCAGTTCTTC. It yields the protein CAIRPPGPYNEQFF.

This clonotype was detected ten times or more. The chain recombines TRBV28 with TRBJ2-7, with 14 bases identical to TRBD2. V trimming: 3 bases; J trimming: 7 bases; junction bases outside the gene matches: 5. The CDR3 has 15 residues. Germline CDR1 is MDHEN and CDR2 is SYDVKM. The CDR3 DNA reads TGTGCCAGCAGTTTCCGACTAGCGGGAGGGGAAGAGCAGTACTTC. It encodes CASSFRLAGGEEQYF. Full variable domain (rest looked up from reference TRBV28 and TRBJ2-7): DVKVTQSSRYLVKRTGEKVFLECVQDMDHENMFWYRQDPGLGLRLIYFSYDVKMKEKGDIPEGYSVSREKKERFSLILESASTNQTSMYLCASSFRLAGGEEQYFGPGTRLTVT.

The J gene is TRBJ2-1, the V gene TRBV5-1; TRBD2 matches at 7 bases. V gave up 4 bases and J gave up 1 base; unmatched junction bases: 14. CDR1 is SGHRS and CDR2 is YFSETQ in the germline V gene. The CDR3 totals 18 residues. CDR3 DNA sequence: TGCGCCAGCAGCCACCCCATGAAATCTAGCGGTTCCTACAATGAGCAGTTCTTC. It yields the protein CASSHPMKSSGSYNEQFF.

There are a few counts of this clonotype. This chain connects TRBV5-1 to TRBJ1-1, with 7 bases lining up with TRBD1. In germline, CDR1 is SGHRS, CDR2 YFSETQ. The CDR3 has 13 residues. The trim removed 4 bases at V and 12 bases at J, leaving 12 bases unmatched. The CDR3 DNA reads TGCGCCAGCAGCCCGACGACAGGGTTTGTGACTTTCTTT. The encoded protein is CASSPTTGFVTFF.